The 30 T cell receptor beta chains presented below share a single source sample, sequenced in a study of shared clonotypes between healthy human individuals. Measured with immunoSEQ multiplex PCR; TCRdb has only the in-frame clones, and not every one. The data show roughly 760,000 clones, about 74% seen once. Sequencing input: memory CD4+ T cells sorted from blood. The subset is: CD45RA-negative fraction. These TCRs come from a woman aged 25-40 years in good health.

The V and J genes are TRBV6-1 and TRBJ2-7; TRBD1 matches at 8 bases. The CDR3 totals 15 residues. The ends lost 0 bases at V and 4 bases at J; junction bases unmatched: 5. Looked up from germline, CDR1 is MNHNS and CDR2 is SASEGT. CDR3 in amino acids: CASSEARTGKYEQYF. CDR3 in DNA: TGTGCCAGCAGTGAAGCAAGGACAGGGAAGTACGAGCAGTACTTC.

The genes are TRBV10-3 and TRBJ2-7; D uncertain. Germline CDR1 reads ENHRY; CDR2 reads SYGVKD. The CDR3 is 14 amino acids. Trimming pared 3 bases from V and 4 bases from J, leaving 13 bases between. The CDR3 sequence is CAISDRTVAYEQYF. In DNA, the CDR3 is TGTGCCATCAGTGACCGGACGGTGGCATACGAGCAGTACTTC.

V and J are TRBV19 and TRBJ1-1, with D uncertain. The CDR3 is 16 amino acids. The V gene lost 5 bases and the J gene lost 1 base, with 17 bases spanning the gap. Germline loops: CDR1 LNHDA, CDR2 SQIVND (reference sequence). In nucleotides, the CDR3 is TGTGCCAGTAGTGGACGCCTTAGGCGGTGGAACACTGAAGCTTTCTTT. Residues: CASSGRLRRWNTEAFF. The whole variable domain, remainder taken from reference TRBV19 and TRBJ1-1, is DGGITQSPKYLFRKEGQNVTLSCEQNLNHDAMYWYRQDPGQGLRLIYYSQIVNDFQKGDIAEGYSVSREKKESFPLTVTSAQKNPTAFYLCASSGRLRRWNTEAFFGQGTRLTVV.

The CDR3: CASSPLGGQETQYF. CDR3 bases: TGTGCCAGCAGCCCGCTTGGTGGCCAAGAGACCCAGTACTTC. The chain employs TRBV5-4 and TRBJ2-5, with D unresolved. Germline V gene sequence: CDR1 SGHNT, CDR2 YYREEE (reference sequence). V was pared by 4 bases and J by 1 base, with 11 bases between. The CDR3 loop spans 14 amino acids.

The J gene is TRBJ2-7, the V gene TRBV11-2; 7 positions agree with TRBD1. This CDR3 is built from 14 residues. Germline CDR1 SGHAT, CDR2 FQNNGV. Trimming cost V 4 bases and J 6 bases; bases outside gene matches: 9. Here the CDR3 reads CASSSQNRGSEQYF. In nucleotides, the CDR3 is TGTGCCAGCAGCTCGCAAAACAGGGGCTCCGAGCAGTACTTC.

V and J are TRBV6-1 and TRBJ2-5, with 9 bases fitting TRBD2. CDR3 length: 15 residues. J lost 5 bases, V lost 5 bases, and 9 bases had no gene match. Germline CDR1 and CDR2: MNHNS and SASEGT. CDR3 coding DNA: TGTGCCAGCAGTCCCGAAGTAGCGGGAGCGGAGACCCAGTACTTC. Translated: CASSPEVAGAETQYF.

The chain's CDR3 is CASSLGYRLTLETQYF. CDR3 DNA sequence: TGTGCCAGCAGCTTGGGGTACAGACTGACTCTAGAGACCCAGTACTTC. The chain has TRBV7-9 and TRBJ2-5, with no clear D. Germline-derived CDR1 and CDR2 are SEHNR and FQNEAQ (reference sequence). There are 16 residues in the CDR3. V was pared by 3 bases and J by 4 bases, with 18 bases between.

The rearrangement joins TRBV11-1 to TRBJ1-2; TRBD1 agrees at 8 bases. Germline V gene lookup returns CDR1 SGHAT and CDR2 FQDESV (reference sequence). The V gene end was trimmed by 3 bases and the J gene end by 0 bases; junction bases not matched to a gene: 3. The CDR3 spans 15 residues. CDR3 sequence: CASSFGQGANYGYTF. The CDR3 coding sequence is TGTGCCAGCAGCTTCGGACAGGGAGCTAACTATGGCTACACCTTC. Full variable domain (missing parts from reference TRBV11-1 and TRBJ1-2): EAEVAQSPRYKITEKSQAVAFWCDPISGHATLYWYRQILGQGPELLVQFQDESVVDDSQLPKDRFSAERLKGVDSTLKIQPAELGDSAMYLCASSFGQGANYGYTFGSGTRLTVV.

CDR3 in amino acids: CASSLTSGSPRYF. The DNA for the CDR3 is TGTGCCAGCAGCTTGACTAGCGGGAGTCCCCGGTACTTC. The chain recombines TRBV7-3 with TRBJ2-5; TRBD2 agrees at 12 bases. CDR3 length equals 13 residues. CDR1 and CDR2 from the germline V gene are SGHTA and FQGTGA. After removal of 3 bases from V and 13 bases from J, the junction contained 6 bases not matched to a gene. Filled out from reference TRBV7-3 and TRBJ2-5, the complete variable domain reads GAGVSQTPSNKVTEKGKYVELRCDPISGHTALYWYRQSLGQGPEFLIYFQGTGAADDSGLPNDRFFAVRPEGSVSTLKIQRTERGDSAVYLCASSLTSGSPRYFGPGTRLLVL.

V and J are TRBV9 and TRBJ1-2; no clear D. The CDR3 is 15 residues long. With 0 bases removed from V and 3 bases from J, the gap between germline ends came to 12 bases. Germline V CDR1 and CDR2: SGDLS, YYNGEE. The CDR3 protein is CASSVAPTVDYGYTF. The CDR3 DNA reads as TGTGCCAGCAGCGTAGCCCCTACGGTGGACTATGGCTACACCTTC.

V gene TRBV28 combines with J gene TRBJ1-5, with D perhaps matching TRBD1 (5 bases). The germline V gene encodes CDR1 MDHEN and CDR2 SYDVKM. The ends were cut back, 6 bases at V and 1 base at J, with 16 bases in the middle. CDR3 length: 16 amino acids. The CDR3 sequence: CASRRHTGGSNQPQHF. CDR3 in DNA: TGTGCCAGCAGAAGGCATACAGGAGGGAGCAATCAGCCCCAGCATTTT. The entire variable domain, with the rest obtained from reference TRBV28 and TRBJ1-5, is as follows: DVKVTQSSRYLVKRTGEKVFLECVQDMDHENMFWYRQDPGLGLRLIYFSYDVKMKEKGDIPEGYSVSREKKERFSLILESASTNQTSMYLCASRRHTGGSNQPQHFGDGTRLSIL.

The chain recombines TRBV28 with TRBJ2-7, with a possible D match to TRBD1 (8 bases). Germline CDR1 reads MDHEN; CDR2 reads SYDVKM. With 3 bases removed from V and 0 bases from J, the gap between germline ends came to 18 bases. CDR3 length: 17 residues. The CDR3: CASSLQRDRPSSYEQYF. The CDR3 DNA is TGTGCCAGCAGTTTGCAGCGGGACAGGCCCAGCTCCTACGAGCAGTACTTC.

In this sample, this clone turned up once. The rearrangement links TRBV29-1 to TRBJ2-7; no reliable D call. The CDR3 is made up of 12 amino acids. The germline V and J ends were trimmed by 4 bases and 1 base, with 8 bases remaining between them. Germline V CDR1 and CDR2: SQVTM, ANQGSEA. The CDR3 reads CSVAQDSYEQYF. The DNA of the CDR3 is TGCAGCGTTGCCCAGGATTCCTACGAGCAGTACTTC.

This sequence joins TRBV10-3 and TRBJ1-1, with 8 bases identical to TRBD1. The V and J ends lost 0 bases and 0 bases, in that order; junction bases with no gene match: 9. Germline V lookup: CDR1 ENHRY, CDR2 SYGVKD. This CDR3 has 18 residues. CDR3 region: CAISESGGRQGLNTEAFF. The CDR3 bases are TGTGCCATCAGTGAGTCCGGGGGACGACAGGGGTTGAACACTGAAGCTTTCTTT.

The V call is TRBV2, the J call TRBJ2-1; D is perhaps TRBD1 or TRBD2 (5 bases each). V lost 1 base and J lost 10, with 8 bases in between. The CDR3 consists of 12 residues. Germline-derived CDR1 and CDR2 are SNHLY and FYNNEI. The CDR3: CASSEVGVEQFF. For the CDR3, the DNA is TGTGCCAGCAGTGAAGTGGGGGTAGAGCAGTTCTTC.

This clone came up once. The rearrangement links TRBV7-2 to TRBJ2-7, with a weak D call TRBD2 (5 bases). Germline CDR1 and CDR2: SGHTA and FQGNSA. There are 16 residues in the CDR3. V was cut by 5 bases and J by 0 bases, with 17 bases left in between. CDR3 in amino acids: CASSPRRAGVSYEQYF. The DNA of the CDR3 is TGTGCCAGCAGCCCACGTCGGGCGGGTGTCTCCTACGAGCAGTACTTC.

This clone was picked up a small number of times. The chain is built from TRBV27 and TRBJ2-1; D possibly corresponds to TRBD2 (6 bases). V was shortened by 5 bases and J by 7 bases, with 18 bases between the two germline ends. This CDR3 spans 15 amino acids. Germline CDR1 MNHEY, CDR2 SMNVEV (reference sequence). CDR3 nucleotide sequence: TGTGCCAGCAGTCGCGGGATAAACGAGGTAAATGAGCAGTTCTTC. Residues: CASSRGINEVNEQFF.

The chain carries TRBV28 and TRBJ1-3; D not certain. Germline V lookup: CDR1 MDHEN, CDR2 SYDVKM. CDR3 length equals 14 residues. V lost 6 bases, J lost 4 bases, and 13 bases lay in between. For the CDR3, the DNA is TGTGCCAGCAGCTCCGGCGGGGAGGGAAACACCATATATTTT. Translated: CASSSGGEGNTIYF.

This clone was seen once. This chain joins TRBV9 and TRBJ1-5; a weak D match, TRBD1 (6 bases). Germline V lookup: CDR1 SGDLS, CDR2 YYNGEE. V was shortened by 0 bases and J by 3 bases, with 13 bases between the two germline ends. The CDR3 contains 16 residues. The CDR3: CASSVGPGVYNQPQHF. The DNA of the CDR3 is TGTGCCAGCAGCGTAGGGCCAGGGGTTTACAATCAGCCCCAGCATTTT.

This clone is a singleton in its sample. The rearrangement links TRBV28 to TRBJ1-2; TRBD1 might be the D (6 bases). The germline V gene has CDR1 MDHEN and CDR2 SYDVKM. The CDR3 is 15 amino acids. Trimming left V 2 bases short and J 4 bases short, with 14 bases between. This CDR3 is CASSLGGGEVYGYTF. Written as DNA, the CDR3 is TGTGCCAGCAGTTTAGGAGGGGGAGAAGTCTATGGCTACACCTTC.

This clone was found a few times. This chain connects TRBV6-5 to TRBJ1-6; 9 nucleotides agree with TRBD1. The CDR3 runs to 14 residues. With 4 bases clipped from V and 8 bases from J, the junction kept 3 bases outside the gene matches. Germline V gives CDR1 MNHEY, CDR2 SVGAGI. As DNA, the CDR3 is TGTGCCAGCAGTTTGGACAGGGGTGATTCACCCCTCCACTTT. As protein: CASSLDRGDSPLHF.

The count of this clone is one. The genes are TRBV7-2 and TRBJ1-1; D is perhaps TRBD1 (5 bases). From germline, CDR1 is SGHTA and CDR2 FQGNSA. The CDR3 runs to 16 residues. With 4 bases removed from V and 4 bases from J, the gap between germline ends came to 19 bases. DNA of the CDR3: TGTGCCAGCAGCTCTAGACAGAGGGTGATGGCCACTGAAGCTTTCTTT. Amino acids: CASSSRQRVMATEAFF.

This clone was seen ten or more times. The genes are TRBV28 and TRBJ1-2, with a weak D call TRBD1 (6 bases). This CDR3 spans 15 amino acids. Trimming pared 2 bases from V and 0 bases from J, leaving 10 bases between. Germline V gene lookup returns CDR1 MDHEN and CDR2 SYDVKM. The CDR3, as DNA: TGTGCCAGCAGTTTAGTCCGGACAGCTAACTATGGCTACACCTTC. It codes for CASSLVRTANYGYTF.

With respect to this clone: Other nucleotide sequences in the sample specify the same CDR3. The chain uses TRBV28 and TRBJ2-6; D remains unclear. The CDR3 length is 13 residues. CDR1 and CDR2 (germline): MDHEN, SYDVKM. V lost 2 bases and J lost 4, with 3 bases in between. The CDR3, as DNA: TGTGCCAGCAGTTTACCAGGGGCCAACGTCCTGACTTTC. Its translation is CASSLPGANVLTF.

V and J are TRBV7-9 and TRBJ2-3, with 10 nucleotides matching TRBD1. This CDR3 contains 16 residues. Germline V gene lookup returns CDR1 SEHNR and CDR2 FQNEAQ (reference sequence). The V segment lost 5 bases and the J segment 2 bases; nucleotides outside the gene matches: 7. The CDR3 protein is CASSPRGTGDTDTQYF. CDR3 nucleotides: TGTGCCAGCAGCCCCCGCGGGACAGGGGACACAGATACGCAGTATTTT. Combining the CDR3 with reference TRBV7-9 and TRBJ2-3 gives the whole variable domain DTGVSQNPRHKITKRGQNVTFRCDPISEHNRLYWYRQTLGQGPEFLTYFQNEAQLEKSRLLSDRFSAERPKGSFSTLEIQRTEQGDSAMYLCASSPRGTGDTDTQYFGPGTRLTVL.

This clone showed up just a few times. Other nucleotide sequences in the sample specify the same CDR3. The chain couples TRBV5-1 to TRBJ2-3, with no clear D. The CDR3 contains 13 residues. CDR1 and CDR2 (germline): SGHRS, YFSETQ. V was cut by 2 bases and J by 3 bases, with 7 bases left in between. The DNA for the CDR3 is TGCGCCAGCAGCTTTGGCCAGACAGATACGCAGTATTTT. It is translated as CASSFGQTDTQYF.

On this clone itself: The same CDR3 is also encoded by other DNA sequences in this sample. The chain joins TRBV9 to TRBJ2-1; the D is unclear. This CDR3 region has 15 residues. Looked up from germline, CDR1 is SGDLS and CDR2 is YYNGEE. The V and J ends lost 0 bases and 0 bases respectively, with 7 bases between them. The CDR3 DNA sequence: TGTGCCAGCAGCGTAGGGGGATACTCCTACAATGAGCAGTTCTTC. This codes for CASSVGGYSYNEQFF.

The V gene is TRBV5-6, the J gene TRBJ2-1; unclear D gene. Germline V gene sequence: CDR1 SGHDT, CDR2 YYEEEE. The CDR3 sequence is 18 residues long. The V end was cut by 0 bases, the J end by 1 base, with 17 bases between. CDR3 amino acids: CASSLEISPPESYNEQFF. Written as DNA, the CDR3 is TGTGCCAGCAGCTTGGAGATTAGCCCACCCGAGTCCTACAATGAGCAGTTCTTC.

The DNA of the CDR3 is TGTGCCAGCAACGACCCAGGGACGACCTACGAGCAGTACTTC. As protein: CASNDPGTTYEQYF. The chain carries TRBV6-5 and TRBJ2-7; D is perhaps TRBD1 or TRBD2 (5 bases each). Germline CDR1 and CDR2: MNHEY and SVGAGI. The CDR3 is 14 amino acids. V was shortened by 7 bases and J by 2 bases, with 15 bases between the two germline ends.

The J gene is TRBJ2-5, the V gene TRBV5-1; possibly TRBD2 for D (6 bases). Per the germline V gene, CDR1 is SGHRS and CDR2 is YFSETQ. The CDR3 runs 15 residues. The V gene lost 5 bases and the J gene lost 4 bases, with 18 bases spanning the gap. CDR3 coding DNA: TGCGCCAGCAGATCAAAACCGGGACTCCGAGAGACCCAGTACTTC. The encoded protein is CASRSKPGLRETQYF.